Sequencing of this TCR beta chain was carried out in a study of regulatory T cells in long-lasting Graves disease (dated by TCRdb to 2020 to 2022). About the investigation overall: Antithyroid drugs had been taken for less than 3 months by newly diagnosed Graves' disease patients. Patients with persistent Graves' disease were compared with patients with newly diagnosed Graves' disease using TCR sequencing and RNA sequencing of peripheral blood. The study was conducted in China and was registered as a clinical trial. A total of roughly 33 samples were covered by TCR sequencing, comprising some 13 persistent and some 20 newly diagnosed Graves' disease patients.

Reading from cysteine to phenylalanine, the CDR3 counts 15 amino acids. The kept DNA is CDR3 alone, 45 bases in frame from the first base. Looking up the germline V gene yields CDR1 KGHSH and CDR2 LQKENI. V lost 0 bases and J lost 3 bases; the stretch between them is 11 bases long. Receptors were amplified or captured by multiplex PCR. For sequencing, an Illumina HiSeq 4000 was employed. To build TCR beta libraries, CDR3 regions were amplified by Arm-PCR using iRepertoire HTBI primers. PCR products were gel purified before sequencing. As for the authors' bioinformatics: Across samples, about 64 TRBV and 13 to 15 TRBJ segments were identified and used for gene usage analysis of CDR3 amino acid clonotypes. Filtered high-quality paired reads were merged into contigs using COPE and FqMerger. BLAST was used to align contigs to IMGT TRBV, TRBD and TRBJ reference genes, and CDR3 was defined according to IMGT. Clonotypes above 0.1% frequency were classified as highly expanded clones. Shannon entropy was used to measure repertoire diversity, and the Gini coefficient was used to measure V-J evenness. A clonotype was considered public if more than one individual shared it. TCRdb ran its own pipeline on the public reads, namely fastp trimming at Q25 and MiXCR clone calling, and kept in-frame beta chains. CDR3 protein duplicates are merged, each entry listing the most common genes and DNA. The V and J calls, along with clone size, are taken from TCRdb and not from the paper's own processing. This sample comprises a few hundred thousand distinct CDR3 sequences, 20% to 25% of them detected only once. The ten largest account for 11% to 15% of the sample.

The sample's time point label is to be understood as: newly diagnosed GD, antithyroid drugs for less than 3 months. For both TCR sequencing and RNA sequencing, RNA was extracted from PBMCs using TRIzol. Graves' disease was diagnosed according to American Thyroid Association guidelines. Recruitment of patients was carried out at an endocrinology department in Xi'an, China. Each patient gave 7.5 to 10 milliliters of peripheral blood, collected in an EDTA anticoagulant tube. Ficoll Paque Plus density gradient separation was used to isolate PBMCs, and no additional T cell sorting was done. RNA quality was checked with an Agilent 2100 Bioanalyzer and agarose gel, and concentration with a NanoDrop 2000. General findings and caveats noted by the study authors: Compared with newly diagnosed patients, patients with persistent Graves' disease had lower TCR Shannon entropy and fewer highly expanded clones, which suggests clonal expansion. Sequencing and analysis were limited to the TCR beta chain. Preferential use of TRBV28, TRBJ1-2 and TRBJ2-5 was observed in persistent disease, whereas TRBV20-1 and TRBJ2-1 were favored in newly diagnosed disease. Peripheral blood alone was examined, since thyroid tissue, which constituted the primary lesion, could not be accessed. The small sample size was acknowledged by the authors as a limitation that may reduce accuracy. Persistent patients shared more public clonotypes among themselves (around 3,000) than newly diagnosed patients did (more than 950).

Turning to this clonotype: Its specific antigen is unknown. Per-base quality was not reported, and no clone a single base away is much larger than it.

The chain is assembled from TRBV18 and TRBJ1-2; the D gene remains uncertain. The sequences come from peripheral blood mononuclear cells (PBMCs), collected at new diagnosis, from a patient treated with antithyroid drugs. The receptor's source is a female donor with Graves disease. The DNA sequence is TGTGCCAGCTCACCACCCCACCGCACACACTATGGCTACACCTTC. The translation is CASSPPHRTHYGYTF.